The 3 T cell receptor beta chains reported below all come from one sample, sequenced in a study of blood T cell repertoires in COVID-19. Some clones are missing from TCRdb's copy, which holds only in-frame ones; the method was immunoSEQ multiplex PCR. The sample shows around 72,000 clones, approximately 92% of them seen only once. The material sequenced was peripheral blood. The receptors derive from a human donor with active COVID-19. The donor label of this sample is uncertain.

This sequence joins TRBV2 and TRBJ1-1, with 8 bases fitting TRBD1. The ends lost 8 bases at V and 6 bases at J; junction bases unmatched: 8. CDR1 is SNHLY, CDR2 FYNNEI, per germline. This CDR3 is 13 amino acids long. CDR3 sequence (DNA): TGTGCCAGCGTTGGACAGGGAATCTCTGAAGCTTTCTTT. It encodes CASVGQGISEAFF.

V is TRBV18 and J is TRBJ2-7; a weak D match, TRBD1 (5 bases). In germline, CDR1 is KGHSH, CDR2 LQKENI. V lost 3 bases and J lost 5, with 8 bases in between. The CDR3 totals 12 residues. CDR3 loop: CASSPVGDEQYF. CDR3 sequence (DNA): TGTGCCAGCTCACCGGTAGGGGACGAGCAGTACTTC.

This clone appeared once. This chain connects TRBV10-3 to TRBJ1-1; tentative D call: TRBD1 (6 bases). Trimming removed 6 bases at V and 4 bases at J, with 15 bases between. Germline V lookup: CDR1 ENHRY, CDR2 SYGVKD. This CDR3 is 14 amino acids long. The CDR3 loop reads CAIRRLTGTTEAFF. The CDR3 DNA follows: TGTGCCATCAGACGACTGACAGGCACCACTGAAGCTTTCTTT.